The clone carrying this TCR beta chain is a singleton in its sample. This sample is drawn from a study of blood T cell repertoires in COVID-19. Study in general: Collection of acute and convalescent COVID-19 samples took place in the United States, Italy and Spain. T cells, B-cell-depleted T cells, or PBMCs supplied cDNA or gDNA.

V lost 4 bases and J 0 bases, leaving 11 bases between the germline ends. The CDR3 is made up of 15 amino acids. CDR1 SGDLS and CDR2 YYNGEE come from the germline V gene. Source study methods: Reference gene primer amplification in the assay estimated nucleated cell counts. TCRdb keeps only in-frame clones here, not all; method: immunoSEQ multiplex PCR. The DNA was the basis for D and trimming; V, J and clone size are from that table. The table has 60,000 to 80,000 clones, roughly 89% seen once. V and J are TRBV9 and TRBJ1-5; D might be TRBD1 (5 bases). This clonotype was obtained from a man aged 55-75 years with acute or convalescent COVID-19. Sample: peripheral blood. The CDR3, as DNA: TGTGCCAGCAGCCCCGGGGGGGATAGCAATCAGCCCCAGCATTTT. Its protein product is CASSPGGDSNQPQHF.